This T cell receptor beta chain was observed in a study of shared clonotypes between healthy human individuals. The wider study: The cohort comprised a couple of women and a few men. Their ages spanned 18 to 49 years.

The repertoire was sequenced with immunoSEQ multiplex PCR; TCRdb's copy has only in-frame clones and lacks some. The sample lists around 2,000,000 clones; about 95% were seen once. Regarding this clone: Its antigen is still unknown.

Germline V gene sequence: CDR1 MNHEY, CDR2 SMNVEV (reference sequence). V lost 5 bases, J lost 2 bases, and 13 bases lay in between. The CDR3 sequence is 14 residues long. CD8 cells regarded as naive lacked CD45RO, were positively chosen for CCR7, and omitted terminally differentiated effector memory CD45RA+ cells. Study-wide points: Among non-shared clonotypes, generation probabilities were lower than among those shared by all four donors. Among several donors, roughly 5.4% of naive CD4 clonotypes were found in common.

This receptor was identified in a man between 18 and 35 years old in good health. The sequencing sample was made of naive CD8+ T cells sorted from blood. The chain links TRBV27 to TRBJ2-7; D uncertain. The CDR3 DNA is TGTGCCAGCAGTCCCCAAGGGCCTGCCTACGAGCAGTACTTC. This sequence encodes CASSPQGPAYEQYF.